The table lists the clone carrying this T cell receptor (beta chain) with a few counts. The data derive from a study of OX40 agonist ivuxolimab in advanced cancers. The repertoire was sequenced with immunoSEQ multiplex PCR; TCRdb's copy has only in-frame clones and lacks some. The table records fewer than 80,000 clones, around 91% of them present only once. The sample consisted of CD4+ or CD8+ T cells sorted from blood, taken in a trial of the OX40 agonist ivuxolimab. The source of this sequence is an adult with an advanced solid tumor such as melanoma, head and neck, liver or kidney cancer.

The CDR3 loop is CASSEMEGTEAFF. Here the CDR3 DNA reads TGTGCCAGCAGCGAGATGGAGGGCACTGAAGCTTTCTTT. V and J are TRBV7-6 and TRBJ1-1; D not resolved. This CDR3 has 13 residues. Trimming removed 5 bases from V and 4 bases from J, with 11 bases in between. Germline V gene lookup returns CDR1 SGHVS and CDR2 FNYEAQ.